The rows below give T cell receptor beta chains drawn from one sample of a study of T cell repertoires in cytomegalovirus infection. Their antigens are not known. TCRdb reanalysed the reads using MiXCR and keeps one entry per CDR3 protein. This sample has about 770,000 distinct CDR3 sequences, with under 35% found just once. The source material was cultured CD8+ T cells from PBMCs, sampled from culture after CMV antigen stimulation. The receptor source for this set is a human donor in good health (CMV status not recorded). Some clones in this sample may be carry-over from other donors' samples. Both conserved end residues are part of each CDR3. Fields, in order: D gene, clone size, V gene, J gene, CDR3 protein, CDR3 DNA. A D gene is named only where the DNA matches it firmly. For some rows the clone size is stated as once, few or many, or as a class when expanded; others skip it.

D gene: -; clone size: few; V gene: TRBV5-1; J gene: TRBJ2-3; CDR3 protein: CASRKTDTQYF; CDR3 DNA: TGCGCCAGCAGGAAAACAGATACGCAGTATTTT
D gene: TRBD1; clone size: -; V gene: TRBV14; J gene: TRBJ2-5; CDR3 protein: CASSQDQGVGASQYF; CDR3 DNA: TGTGCCAGCAGCCAAGATCAGGGGGTCGGGGCGTCCCAGTACTTC
D gene: -; clone size: -; V gene: TRBV6-1; J gene: TRBJ1-2; CDR3 protein: CASSEARGRDWLYGYTF; CDR3 DNA: TGTGCCAGCAGTGAAGCAAGGGGCCGAGATTGGTTGTATGGCTACACCTTC
D gene: TRBD1; clone size: -; V gene: TRBV7-8; J gene: TRBJ1-5; CDR3 protein: CASSPPDRENQPQHF; CDR3 DNA: TGTGCCAGCAGCCCGCCGGACAGGGAAAATCAGCCCCAGCATTTT
D gene: TRBD2; clone size: -; V gene: TRBV11-2; J gene: TRBJ2-1; CDR3 protein: CASSSWTSGGPGEQFF; CDR3 DNA: TGTGCCAGCAGCTCCTGGACTAGCGGGGGGCCAGGTGAGCAGTTCTTC
D gene: -; clone size: -; V gene: TRBV4-1; J gene: TRBJ2-3; CDR3 protein: CASSQDGGSAGTDTQYF; CDR3 DNA: TGCGCCAGCAGCCAAGACGGGGGTTCCGCCGGGACAGATACGCAGTATTTT
D gene: -; clone size: -; V gene: TRBV27; J gene: TRBJ1-2; CDR3 protein: CASSLSGYNYGYTF; CDR3 DNA: TGTGCCAGCAGTTTATCTGGATATAACTATGGCTACACCTTC
D gene: -; clone size: few; V gene: TRBV12-5; J gene: TRBJ2-5; CDR3 protein: CASGAYPGDGGETQYF; CDR3 DNA: TGTGCTAGTGGTGCGTACCCGGGGGATGGTGGAGAGACCCAGTACTTC
D gene: -; clone size: -; V gene: TRBV27; J gene: TRBJ2-7; CDR3 protein: CASSTQRGTENEQYF; CDR3 DNA: TGTGCCAGCAGTACCCAACGGGGGACGGAAAACGAGCAGTACTTC
D gene: -; clone size: -; V gene: TRBV6-1; J gene: TRBJ1-5; CDR3 protein: CASSEAGGRLSFLYQPQHF; CDR3 DNA: TGTGCCAGCAGTGAAGCAGGGGGGCGACTCTCTTTTCTCTATCAGCCCCAGCATTTT
D gene: -; clone size: -; V gene: TRBV9; J gene: TRBJ2-3; CDR3 protein: CASSAPGGPDTQYF; CDR3 DNA: TGTGCCAGCAGCGCTCCGGGGGGCCCAGATACGCAGTATTTT
D gene: -; clone size: -; V gene: TRBV12-5; J gene: TRBJ2-3; CDR3 protein: CASGLPTDRDTQYF; CDR3 DNA: TGTGCTAGTGGTTTGCCGACCGATAGGGATACGCAGTATTTT